This TCR beta chain was observed in a study of T-cell memory formation after mild COVID-19. One entry per CDR3 protein results from TCRdb running MiXCR on the 5' RACE reads. The sample includes roughly 250,000 distinct CDR3 sequences, 15% to 20% seen only once; the top ten take approximately 3.6%. Germline V gene sequence: CDR1 DFQATT, CDR2 SNEGSKA (reference sequence). The CDR3 loop spans 10 amino acids. This clonotype came up a few times. This sequence originates from a man aged 18-30 years who had mild COVID-19 (a few samples of this study predate the infection). Cell type and time point are not known. The rearrangement uses TRBV20-1 and TRBJ1-1, with D possibly being TRBD1 (5 bases). The sequenced sample consisted of PBMCs or a T cell subset sorted from them (not recorded which). CDR3 protein: CSRGNTEAFF. Written as DNA, the CDR3 is TGCAGCCGGGGCAACACTGAAGCTTTCTTT.